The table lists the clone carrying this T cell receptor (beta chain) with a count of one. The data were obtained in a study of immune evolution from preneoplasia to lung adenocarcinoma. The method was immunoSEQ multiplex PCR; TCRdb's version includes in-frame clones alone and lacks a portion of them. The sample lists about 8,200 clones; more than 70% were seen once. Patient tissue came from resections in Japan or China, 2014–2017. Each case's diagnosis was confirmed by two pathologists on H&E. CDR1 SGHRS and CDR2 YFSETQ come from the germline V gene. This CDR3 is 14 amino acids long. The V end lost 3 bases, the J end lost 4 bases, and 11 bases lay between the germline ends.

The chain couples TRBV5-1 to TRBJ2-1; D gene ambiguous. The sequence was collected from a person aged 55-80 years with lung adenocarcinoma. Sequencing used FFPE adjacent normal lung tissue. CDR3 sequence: CASSSRTAYNEQFF. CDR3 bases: TGCGCCAGCAGCTCCCGAACAGCTTACAATGAGCAGTTCTTC. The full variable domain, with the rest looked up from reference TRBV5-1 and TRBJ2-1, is KAGVTQTPRYLIKTRGQQVTLSCSPISGHRSVSWYQQTPGQGLQFLFEYFSETQRNKGNFPGRFSGRQFSNSRSEMNVSTLELGDSALYLCASSSRTAYNEQFFGPGTRLTVL.